This T cell receptor beta chain derives from a study of T-cell reconstitution after alpha-beta-depleted transplantation in children. Study-wide results and limits: Recipient T cells and thymic progenitors that survived were the source of the high TCRbeta diversity seen at day 60 in some patients. About two months after transplant, alpha-beta T cells reportedly came from several hundred expanded graft clones. One year post-transplant, T-cell counts and diversity were largely derived from T cells produced anew.

CDR3 length equals 13 residues. V was cut by 8 bases and J by 2 bases, with 13 bases left in between. Germline-derived CDR1 and CDR2 are SNHLY and FYNNEI. Remarks on this clonotype: The antigen is undetermined.

The authors prepared the TCRbeta library with unique molecular identifiers. TCRdb recomputed calls from the PCR reads with MiXCR, one row per CDR3 protein. The sample consists of 450,000 to 600,000 distinct CDR3 sequences, approximately 13% of them appearing once. The chain uses TRBV2 and TRBJ2-7; no clear D gene. The sequence came from a male patient aged 5 to 17 who had a stem cell transplant for acute myeloid leukemia, so the T cells may come from the graft donor. The sample in question was PBMCs, mostly from graft donor cells, obtained 360 days after TCRalphabeta/CD19-depleted stem cell transplant. The CDR3 sequence is CASCRHGPYEQYF. The DNA for the CDR3 is TGTGCCAGCTGCCGGCACGGGCCCTACGAGCAGTACTTC.